The source of this T cell receptor beta chain is a study of T cell repertoires in cytomegalovirus infection. One entry per CDR3 protein, called by TCRdb with MiXCR from the reads. The sample includes about 280,000 distinct CDR3 sequences, about 20% of them seen just once. Note on this clonotype: Its target is not known.

Germline CDR1 MNHEY, CDR2 SMNVEV (reference sequence). V shed 4 bases and J shed 6 bases, with 28 bases lying between them. The CDR3 loop spans 18 amino acids. This sample comprised cultured PBMCs, obtained from culture after CMV antigen stimulation. V and J are TRBV27 and TRBJ2-7, with D possibly TRBD2 on 5 matching bases. The receptor comes from a human donor in good health (CMV status not recorded). Some clones in this sample may be carry-over from other donors' samples. DNA of the CDR3: TGTGCCAGCAGTTGGAAGGCAGGCCAACTAGATTCGGCTCGCGAGCAGTACTTC. Encoded protein: CASSWKAGQLDSAREQYF.